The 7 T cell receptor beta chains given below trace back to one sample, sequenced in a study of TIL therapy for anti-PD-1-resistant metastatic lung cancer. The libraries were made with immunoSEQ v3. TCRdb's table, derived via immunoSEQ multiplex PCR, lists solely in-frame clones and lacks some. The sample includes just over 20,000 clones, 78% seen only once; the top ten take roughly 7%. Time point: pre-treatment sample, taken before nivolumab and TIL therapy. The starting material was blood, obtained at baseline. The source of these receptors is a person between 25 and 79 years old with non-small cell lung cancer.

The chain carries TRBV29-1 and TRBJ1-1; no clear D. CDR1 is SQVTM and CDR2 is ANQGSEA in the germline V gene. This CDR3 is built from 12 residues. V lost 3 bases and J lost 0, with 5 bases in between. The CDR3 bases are TGCAGCGTTGACGGGGTGAACACTGAAGCTTTCTTT. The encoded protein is CSVDGVNTEAFF.

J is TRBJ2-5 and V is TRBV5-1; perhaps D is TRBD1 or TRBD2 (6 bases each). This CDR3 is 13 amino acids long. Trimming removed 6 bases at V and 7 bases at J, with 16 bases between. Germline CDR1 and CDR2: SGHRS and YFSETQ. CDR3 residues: CASIPEGGGTQYF. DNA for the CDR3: TGCGCCAGCATCCCTGAAGGGGGAGGGACCCAGTACTTC.

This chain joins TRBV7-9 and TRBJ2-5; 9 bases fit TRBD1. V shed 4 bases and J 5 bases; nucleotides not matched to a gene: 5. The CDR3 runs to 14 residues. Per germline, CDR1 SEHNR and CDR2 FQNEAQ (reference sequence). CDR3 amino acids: CASSSTGGSETQYF. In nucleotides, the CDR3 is TGTGCCAGCAGCTCCACAGGGGGCAGCGAGACCCAGTACTTC.

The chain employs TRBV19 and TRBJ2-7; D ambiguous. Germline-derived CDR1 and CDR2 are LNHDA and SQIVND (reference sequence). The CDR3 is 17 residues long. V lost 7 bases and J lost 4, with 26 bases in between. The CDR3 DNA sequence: TGTGCCAGTACCATAGAAAGGGCAGGAGTTCCTATTTACGAGCAGTACTTC. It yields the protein CASTIERAGVPIYEQYF.

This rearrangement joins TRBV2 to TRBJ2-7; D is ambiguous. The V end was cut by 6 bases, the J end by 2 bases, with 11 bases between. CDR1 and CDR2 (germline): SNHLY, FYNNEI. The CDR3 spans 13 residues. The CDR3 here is CASRRLAAYEQYF. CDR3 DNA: TGTGCCAGCAGACGTTTGGCAGCCTACGAGCAGTACTTC.

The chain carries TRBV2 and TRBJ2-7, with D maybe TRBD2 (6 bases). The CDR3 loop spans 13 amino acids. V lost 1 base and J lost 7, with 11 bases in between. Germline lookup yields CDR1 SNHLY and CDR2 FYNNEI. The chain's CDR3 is CASSEDPGREQYF. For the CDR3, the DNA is TGTGCCAGCAGTGAAGATCCAGGGAGGGAGCAGTACTTC. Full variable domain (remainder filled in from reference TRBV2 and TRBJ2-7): EPEVTQTPSHQVTQMGQEVILRCVPISNHLYFYWYRQILGQKVEFLVSFYNNEISEKSEIFDDQFSVERPDGSNFTLKIRSTKLEDSAMYFCASSEDPGREQYFGPGTRLTVT.

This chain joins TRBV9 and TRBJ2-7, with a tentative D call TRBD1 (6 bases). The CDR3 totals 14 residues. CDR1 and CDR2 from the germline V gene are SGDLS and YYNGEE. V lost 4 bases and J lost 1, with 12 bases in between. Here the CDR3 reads CASSITGKSYEQYF. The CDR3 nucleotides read TGTGCCAGCAGCATAACAGGGAAATCCTACGAGCAGTACTTC.